This T cell receptor beta chain was found in a study of T-cell memory formation after mild COVID-19. Background on the study: Largely donor-specific sequence clusters came from a couple of donors. Study observations and caveats: Memory sampled before infection contained some responding clones, suggesting cross-reactive memory joined. Contracting CD8+ clones were enriched in EMRA, CD4+ mainly in CM and EM.

The CDR3 extends over 14 amino acids. V gave up 4 bases and J gave up 4 bases, with 11 bases separating them. Germline lookup yields CDR1 SGHDN and CDR2 FVKESK. Using its own MiXCR run on the 5' RACE reads, TCRdb lists one record per CDR3 protein. The sample holds 65,000 to 90,000 distinct CDR3 sequences; around 13% are singletons and the top ten take 35% to 50%. In this sample, this clonotype turned up a few times. Its antigen remains unidentified. This chain connects TRBV14 to TRBJ2-1, with D possibly matching TRBD1 (5 bases). Source material: PBMCs or a T cell subset sorted from them (not recorded which). The clonotype comes from a young man who had mild COVID-19 (a few samples of this study predate the infection). Cell type and time point are not known. The CDR3: CASSPRTTYNEQFF. Here the CDR3 DNA reads TGTGCCAGCAGCCCGCGGACAACTTACAATGAGCAGTTCTTC.